This entry lists 24 T cell receptor beta chains sequenced from one sample in a study of T cell responses to AZD1222 COVID-19 vaccine (dated by TCRdb to the early 2020s). This specimen's time point label, per the study, means: about 28 days (+/-7) after the second vaccine dose. To prepare the library, the immunoSEQ multiplex PCR assay was applied. Sourced from immuneACCESS, this table was stored by TCRdb with only in-frame sequences that have V and J called. A share of the clones is absent; for the studies checked, an unresolved V gene accounts for under half, and the remainder has no known explanation. This sample holds around 150,000 clones; 80% to 95% were observed only once. The ten largest clones add up to approximately 6.8% of the sample. The specimen was peripheral blood, collected 28 days after the second AZD1222 dose. The source is an adult who received the AZD1222 COVID-19 vaccine.

The chain has TRBV15 and TRBJ2-1; D gene ambiguous. Germline assignment: CDR1 LNHNV and CDR2 YYDKDF (reference sequence). V was trimmed by 0 bases and J by 0 bases, leaving 12 bases between them. This CDR3 is 17 amino acids long. In nucleotides, the CDR3 is TGTGCCACCAGCAGAGATAGGTTCTTTAGCTCCTACAATGAGCAGTTCTTC. This translates into CATSRDRFFSSYNEQFF.

The chain couples TRBV19 to TRBJ1-4, with TRBD1 matching over 7 bases. This CDR3 is built from 15 residues. Per germline, CDR1 LNHDA and CDR2 SQIVND (reference sequence). With 6 bases clipped from V and 11 bases from J, the junction kept 15 bases outside the gene matches. The CDR3 nucleotides are TGTGCCAGTAGGAACAGGGGATCGGGATTGGATAAACTGTTTTTT. Protein sequence: CASRNRGSGLDKLFF. The whole variable domain, filled in from reference TRBV19 and TRBJ1-4, reads DGGITQSPKYLFRKEGQNVTLSCEQNLNHDAMYWYRQDPGQGLRLIYYSQIVNDFQKGDIAEGYSVSREKKESFPLTVTSAQKNPTAFYLCASRNRGSGLDKLFFGSGTQLSVL.

The rearrangement joins TRBV5-5 to TRBJ2-5; 8 bases fit TRBD1. Germline V gene sequence: CDR1 SGHKS, CDR2 YYEKEE (reference sequence). The trim removed 4 bases at V and 5 bases at J, leaving 1 base unmatched. CDR3 length: 12 amino acids. CDR3 sequence: CASSRTGETQYF. As DNA, the CDR3 is TGTGCCAGCAGCCGGACAGGGGAGACCCAGTACTTC.

The chain combines TRBV5-1 with TRBJ1-1, with D unclear. Per the germline V gene, CDR1 is SGHRS and CDR2 is YFSETQ. Trimming removed 2 bases from V and 1 base from J, with 9 bases in between. The CDR3 contains 14 residues. CDR3 nucleotide sequence: TGCGCCAGCAGCTTTGCAGTTACGAACACTGAAGCTTTCTTT. Translation gives CASSFAVTNTEAFF.

This chain links TRBV19 with TRBJ1-2, with D perhaps TRBD1 (6 bases). V lost 6 bases to trimming and J lost 0 bases, with 14 bases between them. The CDR3 is 15 residues long. Germline CDR1 and CDR2: LNHDA and SQIVND (reference sequence). CDR3 in amino acids: CASSMNRAANYGYTF. The CDR3 DNA sequence: TGTGCCAGTAGCATGAACAGGGCCGCTAACTATGGCTACACCTTC.

V gene TRBV4-3 combines with J gene TRBJ1-5; D gene unclear. Per germline, CDR1 LGHNA and CDR2 YSLEER. The germline V and J ends were trimmed by 1 base and 1 base, with 8 bases remaining between them. There are 15 residues in the CDR3. Here the CDR3 reads CASSQGGGSNQPQHF. The CDR3 DNA sequence: TGCGCCAGCAGCCAAGGTGGAGGAAGCAATCAGCCCCAGCATTTT.

V gene TRBV10-3 combines with J gene TRBJ1-5; the D gene is possibly TRBD1 (5 bases). Trimming shortened V by 7 bases and J by 5 bases, and 12 bases separated the two germline ends. Germline V gene data show CDR1 as ENHRY and CDR2 as SYGVKD. This CDR3 has 13 amino acids. The CDR3 is CAIKGAVDQPQHF. The CDR3 bases are TGTGCCATCAAAGGGGCGGTGGATCAGCCCCAGCATTTT.

The chain employs TRBV19 and TRBJ2-1, with 8 bases fitting TRBD2. This CDR3 region has 15 residues. Germline values: CDR1 LNHDA, CDR2 SQIVND (reference sequence). The J segment lost 6 bases and the V segment lost 4 bases, leaving 8 bases of the junction unmatched. In nucleotides, the CDR3 is TGTGCCAGTAGTAATATGGCGGGGGGTCCCAATGAGCAGTTCTTC. Translating it yields CASSNMAGGPNEQFF.

The gene calls are TRBV7-8 and TRBJ2-5; 7 nucleotides agree with TRBD2. This CDR3 has 13 amino acids. Germline loops: CDR1 SGHVS, CDR2 FQNEAQ. Trimming removed 3 bases from V and 5 bases from J; junction bases left unmatched: 3. The CDR3 bases are TGTGCCAGCAGCTTCGGACTAGTTGAGACCCAGTACTTC. It is translated as CASSFGLVETQYF.

The gene calls are TRBV6-2 or TRBV6-3 and TRBJ2-3, with TRBD2 matching over 11 bases. Trimming took 0 bases from V and 5 from J; bases not matched to a gene: 4. The CDR3 totals 16 residues. Germline V gene lookup returns CDR1 MNHEY and CDR2 SVGEGT. CDR3 coding DNA: TGTGCCAGCAGTTACTCCCTTAGCGGGGGGGAAGATACGCAGTATTTT. Protein sequence: CASSYSLSGGEDTQYF.

The genes are TRBV30 and TRBJ1-2; D call uncertain. Germline V gene sequence: CDR1 GTSNPN, CDR2 SVGIG (reference sequence). The CDR3 loop spans 11 amino acids. The V gene lost 2 bases and the J gene lost 7 bases, with 8 bases spanning the gap. This chain's CDR3 is CAWSTSIGYTF. The CDR3 DNA sequence: TGTGCCTGGAGTACCTCCATTGGCTACACCTTC.

The chain combines TRBV5-1 with TRBJ2-6; 9 nucleotides agree with TRBD1. Trimming at V came to 0 bases and at J to 4 bases, leaving 5 bases not matched to a gene. From germline, CDR1 is SGHRS and CDR2 YFSETQ. The CDR3 extends over 17 amino acids. The CDR3, as DNA: TGCGCCAGCAGCTTGGGGGGACAGGGCTCCGGGGCCAACGTCCTGACTTTC. Protein product: CASSLGGQGSGANVLTF.

V and J are TRBV3-1 (or the pseudogene TRBV3-2) and TRBJ1-1; 10 bases agree with TRBD1. The CDR3 has 15 amino acids. The germline V gene has CDR1 LGHDT and CDR2 YNNKEL (reference sequence). Trimming at V came to 1 base and at J to 4 bases, leaving 3 bases not matched to a gene. The CDR3 DNA follows: TGTGCCAGCAGCCAAGGGACAGGGGGTGTCACTGAAGCTTTCTTT. Protein product: CASSQGTGGVTEAFF.

The chain links TRBV30 to TRBJ1-4; no clear D. Per germline, CDR1 GTSNPN and CDR2 SVGIG (reference sequence). The CDR3 has 15 amino acids. V lost 0 bases, J lost 7 bases, and 15 bases lay in between. The CDR3, as DNA: TGTGCCTGGAGTGTACCTTGGGGTATAGGTGAAAAACTGTTTTTT. Protein sequence: CAWSVPWGIGEKLFF.

This clone showed up just once. The gene calls are TRBV18 and TRBJ2-1; TRBD2 matches at 11 bases. V shed 4 bases and J 8 bases; nucleotides not matched to a gene: 7. The CDR3 runs 15 residues. The V gene's germline CDR1 is KGHSH and CDR2 LQKENI. CDR3 loop: CASSRTSGSTHEQFF. CDR3 nucleotides: TGTGCCAGCTCACGGACTAGCGGGTCCACCCATGAGCAGTTCTTC.

The rearrangement uses TRBV7-9 and TRBJ2-3; 9 bases agree with TRBD2. V lost 3 bases to trimming and J lost 0 bases; unmatched junction nucleotides: 13. The length of the CDR3 is 19 residues. The V gene's germline CDR1 is SEHNR and CDR2 FQNEAQ (reference sequence). This CDR3 is CASSFGPAGGPLSTDTQYF. Written as DNA, the CDR3 is TGTGCCAGCAGCTTCGGTCCAGCGGGGGGCCCACTTAGCACAGATACGCAGTATTTT. The full variable domain, completed using reference TRBV7-9 and TRBJ2-3, is DTGVSQNPRHKITKRGQNVTFRCDPISEHNRLYWYRQTLGQGPEFLTYFQNEAQLEKSRLLSDRFSAERPKGSFSTLEIQRTEQGDSAMYLCASSFGPAGGPLSTDTQYFGPGTRLTVL.

The table lists this clone with a few counts. The chain has TRBV5-6 and TRBJ1-5, with D unresolved. The CDR3 loop spans 15 amino acids. With 0 bases removed from V and 2 bases from J, the gap between germline ends came to 9 bases. CDR1 is SGHDT and CDR2 is YYEEEE in the germline V gene. The chain's CDR3 is CASSLGPEGNQPQHF. In DNA form, the CDR3 reads TGTGCCAGCAGCTTGGGGCCCGAGGGCAATCAGCCCCAGCATTTT.

The CDR3 here is CASGYGLVAAFF. The CDR3 DNA reads as TGTGCTAGTGGGTACGGACTTGTCGCGGCTTTCTTT. The rearrangement uses TRBV12-5 and TRBJ1-1, with no clear D. Between the trimmed V and J ends, which lost 6 bases and 11 bases, there was a span of 16 bases. This CDR3 contains 12 residues. Germline lookup yields CDR1 LGHNT and CDR2 FRNRAP.

This clone has just a few counts. The chain is built from TRBV5-4 and TRBJ2-7, with a weak D call TRBD2 (6 bases). The ends were cut back, 4 bases at V and 0 bases at J, with 8 bases in the middle. This CDR3 has 13 amino acids. Germline loops: CDR1 SGHNT, CDR2 YYREEE (reference sequence). CDR3 loop: CASSPGGSYEQYF. The CDR3 DNA sequence: TGTGCCAGCAGCCCCGGGGGCTCCTACGAGCAGTACTTC.

The rearrangement uses TRBV11-2 and TRBJ2-7; 9 bases are shared with TRBD1. Germline CDR1 and CDR2: SGHAT and FQNNGV. The J segment lost 3 bases and the V segment lost 5 bases, leaving 8 bases of the junction unmatched. The CDR3 sequence is 15 residues long. CDR3 protein: CASSLGTGTFYEQYF. The CDR3 region has the DNA TGTGCCAGCAGCCTAGGGACAGGGACGTTCTACGAGCAGTACTTC.

The chain is built from TRBV5-6 and TRBJ2-7, with D maybe TRBD1 (6 bases). The CDR3 covers 14 residues. Trimming shortened V by 3 bases and J by 3 bases, and 13 bases separated the two germline ends. Germline V gene sequence: CDR1 SGHDT, CDR2 YYEEEE. For the CDR3, the DNA is TGTGCCAGCAGCTCGGGGCAGGGGTACTACGAGCAGTACTTC. As protein: CASSSGQGYYEQYF.

Of note for this clone: At one of its ends the junction is not consistent with the germline gene, which may arise from a read error. The rearrangement joins TRBV18 to TRBJ2-7; 10 bases map to TRBD1. The CDR3 totals 17 residues. The germline gives CDR1 KGHSH, CDR2 LQKENI. The CDR3: CASSPRGAGQGKYEQYF. The CDR3 nucleotides read TGTGCCAGCTCGCCACGAGGCGCGGGACAGGGGAAGTACGAGCAGTACTTC. The full variable domain, its missing parts supplied by reference TRBV18 and TRBJ2-7, is NAGVMQNPRHLVRRRGQEARLRCSPMKGHSHVYWYRQLPEEGLKFMVYLQKENIIDESGMPKERFSAEFPKEGPSILRIQQVVRGDSAAYFCASSPRGAGQGKYEQYFGPGTRLTVT.

The chain joins TRBV7-3 to TRBJ2-2, with D possibly TRBD1 on 6 matching bases. The V gene lost 5 bases and the J gene lost 3 bases, with 10 bases spanning the gap. This CDR3 spans 14 amino acids. Germline CDR1 is SGHTA and CDR2 is FQGTGA. CDR3 amino acids: CASSTGQHTGELFF. The CDR3 nucleotides read TGTGCCAGCAGCACCGGACAGCACACCGGGGAGCTGTTTTTT.

The chain links TRBV29-1 to TRBJ1-1; D ambiguous. Trimming took 4 bases from V and 0 from J, leaving 12 bases between them. Germline values: CDR1 SQVTM, CDR2 ANQGSEA. CDR3 length equals 14 residues. The CDR3 sequence is CSVVHWGLNTEAFF. The CDR3 DNA reads TGCAGCGTTGTTCATTGGGGATTGAACACTGAAGCTTTCTTT.